This T cell receptor beta chain appears in the sequencing data of a study of T cell changes during pregnancy in multiple sclerosis (dated by TCRdb to between 2018 and 2021). With respect to the entire study: The study examined how the T cell repertoire changed over the course of pregnancy in women with multiple sclerosis.

The library was built by means of the immunoSEQ multiplex PCR assay. Drawn from immuneACCESS, this table holds only the in-frame rearrangements with V and J called that TCRdb kept. Clones are partly lost; checked studies trace under half to an unresolved V gene and leave the rest unexplained. The table for this sample lists 45,000 to 70,000 clones; 92% of them were counted only once. The ten largest account for approximately 0.21% of the sample. As to this clone: Its antigen has not been determined. Base-call qualities are not available, and no considerably larger clone is one nucleotide away.

V loses 1 base, J loses 1 base, and the germline ends lie 6 bases apart. From its cysteine to its phenylalanine, the CDR3 spans 15 amino acids. Only CDR3 DNA remains: 45 bases, in frame from the first base. The germline V gene encodes CDR1 SGDLS and CDR2 YYNGEE. In this chain, TRBV9 is recombined with TRBJ2-6; the D gene remains uncertain. The material was CD4+ T cells from peripheral blood mononuclear cells, obtained in the second trimester of pregnancy. The receptor was isolated from a female donor with multiple sclerosis, enrolled in a pregnancy study. The CDR3 protein is CASSVTTSGANVLTF. The sequenced DNA: TGTGCCAGCAGCGTAACAACGTCTGGGGCCAACGTCCTGACTTTC.